The clone carrying this T cell receptor (beta chain) was observed at least ten times. Its specificity is not known. Expressed TCRB transcripts were sequenced because the isolated RNA had all been reverse transcribed beforehand. The repertoire was sequenced with immunoSEQ multiplex PCR; TCRdb's copy has only in-frame clones and lacks some. This sample has nearly 350,000 clones, with 6.5% to 10% found just once. A CD45RO/CCR7/CD25/CD127/CD95/CD27 panel sorted naive, central memory, regulatory and stem cell-like memory CD4+ cells. This entry comes from a study of beta chain features in type 1 diabetes. Study observations and caveats: In all four CD4+ subsets, TCRB CDR3 length was significantly, moderately reduced in type 1 diabetes. Highly expressing activated T cells could be over-counted with a cDNA template. The question left open here concerned HLA type influencing TCRB rearrangement.

The CDR3 is 15 residues long. V was clipped by 4 bases and J by 4 bases, with 14 bases between them. Germline V lookup: CDR1 MDHEN, CDR2 SYDVKM. V gene TRBV28 combines with J gene TRBJ2-1, with unresolved D. Source material: central memory CD4+ T cells from blood. This TCR came from a young woman in good health. The CDR3 loop is CASSSIAPSYNEQFF. Written as DNA, the CDR3 is TGTGCCAGCAGTTCGATAGCCCCATCTTACAATGAGCAGTTCTTC.